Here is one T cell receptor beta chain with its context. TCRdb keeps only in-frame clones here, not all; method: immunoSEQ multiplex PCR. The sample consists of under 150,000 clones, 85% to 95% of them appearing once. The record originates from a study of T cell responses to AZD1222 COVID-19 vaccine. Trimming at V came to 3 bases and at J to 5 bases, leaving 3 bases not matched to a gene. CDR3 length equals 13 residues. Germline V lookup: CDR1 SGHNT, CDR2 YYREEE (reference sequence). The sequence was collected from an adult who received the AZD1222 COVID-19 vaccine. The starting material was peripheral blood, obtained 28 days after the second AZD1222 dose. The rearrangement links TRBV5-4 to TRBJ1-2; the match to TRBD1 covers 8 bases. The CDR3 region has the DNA TGTGCCAGCAGCTCAGGGGACAGGTATGGCTACACCTTC. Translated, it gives CASSSGDRYGYTF.